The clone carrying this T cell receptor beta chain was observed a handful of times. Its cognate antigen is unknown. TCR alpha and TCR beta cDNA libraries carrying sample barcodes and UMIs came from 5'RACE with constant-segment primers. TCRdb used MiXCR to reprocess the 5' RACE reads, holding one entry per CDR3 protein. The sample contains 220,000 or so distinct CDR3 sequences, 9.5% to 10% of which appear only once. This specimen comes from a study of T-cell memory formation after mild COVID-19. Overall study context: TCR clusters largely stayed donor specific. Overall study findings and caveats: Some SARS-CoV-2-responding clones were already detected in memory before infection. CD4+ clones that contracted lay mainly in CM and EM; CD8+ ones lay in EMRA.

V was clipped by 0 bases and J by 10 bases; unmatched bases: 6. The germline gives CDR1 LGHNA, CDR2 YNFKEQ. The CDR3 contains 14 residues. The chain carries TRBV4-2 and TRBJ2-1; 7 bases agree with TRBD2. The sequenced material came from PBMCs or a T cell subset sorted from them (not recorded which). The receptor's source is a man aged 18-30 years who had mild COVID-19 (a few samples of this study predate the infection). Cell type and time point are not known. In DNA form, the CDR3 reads TGTGCCAGCAGCCAAGATTGGGGTAGCGGGGAGCAGTTCTTC. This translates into CASSQDWGSGEQFF.